This T cell receptor (beta chain) is from a study of blood T cell repertoires in COVID-19. Study at large: The analysed material was cDNA or gDNA that came from T cells, B-cell-depleted T cells, or PBMCs.

In the original workflow: By means of reference gene primer amplification, nucleated cell counts were estimated. Sequencing used immunoSEQ multiplex PCR; TCRdb keeps in-frame clones, though not all of them. That table supplies the V and J calls and clone size; D and trimming were determined from the DNA. The table lists 65,000 to 95,000 clones, around nine tenths of them singletons. Germline V lookup: CDR1 KGHSH, CDR2 LQKENI. The CDR3 is 17 amino acids. V lost 3 bases to trimming and J lost 0 bases, with 17 bases between them. The origin of this receptor is a man between 65 and 85 years old with active or convalescent COVID-19. The V and J genes are TRBV18 and TRBJ1-2; D may be TRBD1 (5 bases). Sequencing was carried out using peripheral blood. The CDR3 nucleotides read TGTGCCAGCTCACCCCGGACCGTCGCGACAGCTAACTATGGCTACACCTTC. Encoded protein: CASSPRTVATANYGYTF. The whole variable domain, filled in from reference TRBV18 and TRBJ1-2, reads NAGVMQNPRHLVRRRGQEARLRCSPMKGHSHVYWYRQLPEEGLKFMVYLQKENIIDESGMPKERFSAEFPKEGPSILRIQQVVRGDSAAYFCASSPRTVATANYGYTFGSGTRLTVV.